The rows below give T cell receptor beta chains drawn from one sample of a study of T cell repertoires in ileal Crohn's disease. Profiling relied on immunoSEQ multiplex PCR, and the TCRdb table lists in-frame clones only, not all of them. In the table there are some 14,000 clones, about 73% of which are singletons. The sequencing input was ileal tissue. The source of these receptors is an adult with Crohn's disease. CDR3s include the opening cysteine and the closing phenylalanine or tryptophan. Each record gives: J gene, clone size, V gene, D gene, CDR3 DNA, CDR3 protein. The D gene is left open where the match is weak. The size field is filled for only some rows; it gives once, few, many or a size class.

TRBJ2-6,.,TRBV4-2,TRBD1,TGTGCCAGCAGACTAACACAGGGGGCTGGGGCCAACGTCCTGACTTTC,CASRLTQGAGANVLTF
TRBJ2-7,.,TRBV27,.,TGTGCCAGCAGTCCCCCCAGCGGTGAGCAGTACTTC,CASSPPSGEQYF
TRBJ2-5,.,TRBV7-9,.,TGTGCCAGCAGCACTACTAGGACAGAGACCCAGTACTTC,CASSTTRTETQYF
TRBJ2-5,.,TRBV4-2,TRBD2,TGTGCCAGCAGCCAATACCTAGCGGGGGTAGAGACCCAGTACTTC,CASSQYLAGVETQYF
TRBJ1-2,.,TRBV9,TRBD1,TGTGCCAGCAGCGGGACAGGGGACTATGGCTACACCTTC,CASSGTGDYGYTF
TRBJ1-1,.,TRBV7-2,.,TGTGCCAGCAGCTTAGTCGTCGGGGGGGAAGCTTTCTTT,CASSLVVGGEAFF
TRBJ1-2,.,TRBV19,TRBD1,TGTGCCAGTAGTATAGACTTTGGGACAGGGGATAACTATGGCTACACCTTC,CASSIDFGTGDNYGYTF
TRBJ2-1,.,TRBV7-9,.,TGTGCCAGCAGCTCCATAGTCGAGCAGTTCTTC,CASSSIVEQFF
TRBJ2-1,medium-sized,TRBV11-1,.,TGTGCCAGCAGCTCCCCCCGTGAGCAGTTCTTC,CASSSPREQFF
TRBJ1-6,few,TRBV30,.,TGTGCCTGGAGTGGTCTGTATAATTCACCCCTCCACTTT,CAWSGLYNSPLHF
TRBJ2-3,once,TRBV28,.,TGTGCCAGCAGTTTCACTGAGGCAGATACGCAGTATTTT,CASSFTEADTQYF
TRBJ2-4,once,TRBV4-1,TRBD1,TGCGCCAGCAGCCAACCAATTGGTCAGGGGGCCAACCTAGCCAAAAACATTCAGTACTTC,CASSQPIGQGANLAKNIQYF
TRBJ1-2,.,TRBV5-6,.,TGTGCCAGCAGCTTGGTAGGAGAAGGAACTGGCTACACCTTC,CASSLVGEGTGYTF
TRBJ2-3,.,TRBV5-1,.,TGCGCCAGCAGCTCCGTGGCCGGCACAGATACGCAGTATTTT,CASSSVAGTDTQYF
TRBJ1-2,.,TRBV5-4,.,TGTGCCAGCAGCTTGACGACAGGCCTCTATGGCTACACCTTC,CASSLTTGLYGYTF
TRBJ1-5,few,TRBV19,.,TGTGCCAGTAGTATAGCAGACAGGCATCAGCCCCAGCATTTT,CASSIADRHQPQHF
TRBJ1-2,.,TRBV5-4,.,TGTGCCAGCAGTGCGGGAACCCTCTATGGCTACACCTTC,CASSAGTLYGYTF
TRBJ1-1,.,TRBV5-1,.,TGCGCCACGAATGATAAGCCGGGGATTGGGACTGAAGCTTTCTTT,CATNDKPGIGTEAFF
TRBJ2-3,.,TRBV18,TRBD2,TGTGCCAGCTCACCCAATCGGGGGGGCCAAGATACGCAGTATTTT,CASSPNRGGQDTQYF
TRBJ2-1,once,TRBV7-9,TRBD2,TGTGCCAGCAGCCAGACTAGCGGGGGGGCCAATGAGCAGTTCTTC,CASSQTSGGANEQFF
TRBJ2-3,.,TRBV11-2,TRBD1,TGTGCCAGCAGCACGCGACAGGGGACCGCAGATACGCAGTATTTT,CASSTRQGTADTQYF
TRBJ1-5,.,TRBV2,TRBD1,TGTGCCAGCAGTCGGACAGGGCCGAGTCAGCCCCAGCATTTT,CASSRTGPSQPQHF
TRBJ2-7,.,TRBV6-6,.,TGTGCCAGCAGTTGGGCAGAGTCCTACGAGCAGTACTTC,CASSWAESYEQYF
TRBJ2-7,.,TRBV10-3,.,TGTGCCATCAGCCGGGGGAGGACAGGTAAATCCTACGAGCAGTACTTC,CAISRGRTGKSYEQYF
TRBJ2-5,.,TRBV25-1,TRBD1,TGTGCCAGCAGTGAGGACAGGGCCTACTTCGAGACCCAGTACTTC,CASSEDRAYFETQYF
TRBJ1-1,.,TRBV9,.,TGTGCCAGCAGCGCCCAGGGATGGACTGAAGCTTTCTTT,CASSAQGWTEAFF
TRBJ1-2,.,TRBV29-1,.,TGCAGCGTTGAAATGGGGGGGAGGGGTACCTATGGCTACACCTTC,CSVEMGGRGTYGYTF
TRBJ2-7,.,TRBV7-2,TRBD1,TGTGCCAGCAGCCCGACGACAGGGCCCGAGCAGTACTTC,CASSPTTGPEQYF
TRBJ2-3,.,TRBV7-2,TRBD2,TGTGCCAGCAGCTTAGCCACTAGCGTTTCAGATACGCAGTATTTT,CASSLATSVSDTQYF
TRBJ1-2,.,TRBV20-1,TRBD1,TGCAGTGCTGATCGAGGGGGCGGCTACACCTTC,CSADRGGGYTF
TRBJ1-6,.,TRBV28,TRBD1,TGTGCCAGCACGGCCGGGACAGGGGCGAATTCACCCCTCCACTTT,CASTAGTGANSPLHF
TRBJ2-7,once,TRBV29-1,.,TGCAGCGTTGACGGGCAGGGGACCCACGAGCAGTACTTC,CSVDGQGTHEQYF
TRBJ2-1,.,TRBV7-3,TRBD2,TGTGCCAGCAGCTCCCGAGAAAGTGGGGGGGTAAATGAGCAGTTCTTC,CASSSRESGGVNEQFF
TRBJ2-7,.,TRBV5-5,.,TGTGCCAGCAGCTTGGTTTTCGGCTCCTACGAGCAGTACTTC,CASSLVFGSYEQYF
TRBJ1-6,.,TRBV7-9,.,TGTGCCAGCAGCTTAGAACAGGTGTCTTCACCCCTCCACTTT,CASSLEQVSSPLHF
TRBJ1-3,.,TRBV6-6,.,TGTGCCAGCACCACAGGGACAGGAAACACCATATATTTT,CASTTGTGNTIYF